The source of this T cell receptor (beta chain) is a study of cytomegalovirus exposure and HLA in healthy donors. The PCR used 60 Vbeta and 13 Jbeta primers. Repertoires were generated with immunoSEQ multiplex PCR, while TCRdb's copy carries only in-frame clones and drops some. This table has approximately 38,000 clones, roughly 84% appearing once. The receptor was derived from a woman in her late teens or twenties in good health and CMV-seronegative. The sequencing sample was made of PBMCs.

CDR3 sequence reads: CASSPGTGGEEKLFF. CDR3 bases: TGCGCCAGCAGCCCAGGGACAGGGGGAGAGGAAAAACTGTTTTTT. This sequence joins TRBV5-1 and TRBJ1-4; TRBD1 matches at 11 bases. There are 15 residues in the CDR3. Germline CDR1 reads SGHRS; CDR2 reads YFSETQ. The junction had 7 bases not matched to a gene; V was cut back by 4 bases and J by 8 bases. The whole variable domain, filled in from reference TRBV5-1 and TRBJ1-4, reads KAGVTQTPRYLIKTRGQQVTLSCSPISGHRSVSWYQQTPGQGLQFLFEYFSETQRNKGNFPGRFSGRQFSNSRSEMNVSTLELGDSALYLCASSPGTGGEEKLFFGSGTQLSVL.